A single sample is the source of the 29 T cell receptor beta chains below, sequenced in a study of neoadjuvant anti-PD-1 for oral cavity cancer. Only in-frame clones appear in the TCRdb table, and some are missing; sequencing was by immunoSEQ multiplex PCR. The sample includes roughly 14,000 clones, approximately 63% of them seen just once. Here the sequenced sample was PBMCs, taken before nivolumab (anti-PD-1) treatment. Receptors originate from a person aged 35-79 years with oral cavity squamous cell carcinoma.

This chain links TRBV18 with TRBJ2-5, with D maybe TRBD1 (5 bases). The CDR3 sequence is 15 residues long. Trimming took 4 bases from V and 1 from J, leaving 13 bases between them. Germline loops: CDR1 KGHSH, CDR2 LQKENI. CDR3 region: CASSRRQGSQETQYF. CDR3 DNA sequence: TGTGCCAGCTCACGGCGGCAGGGATCCCAAGAGACCCAGTACTTC.

This clone was detected a few times. V usage is TRBV7-2 and J usage is TRBJ1-1, with D possibly matching TRBD1 (6 bases). V lost 4 bases to trimming and J lost 6 bases, with 24 bases between them. CDR1 SGHTA and CDR2 FQGNSA come from the germline V gene. The CDR3 sequence is 17 residues long. The CDR3 DNA follows: TGTGCCAGCAGCTGGCGGAGGTCGGGGGCGCAAAAGGCTGAAGCTTTCTTT. This codes for CASSWRRSGAQKAEAFF.

The V call is TRBV10-3, the J call TRBJ1-1; unclear D gene. V was trimmed by 8 bases and J by 4 bases, leaving 17 bases between them. Germline assignment: CDR1 ENHRY and CDR2 SYGVKD. The CDR3 is 14 amino acids. The CDR3 reads CAIGKNGGGTEAFF. DNA of the CDR3: TGTGCCATCGGGAAAAATGGAGGTGGCACTGAAGCTTTCTTT.

The chain carries TRBV18 and TRBJ2-2; no firm D call. The CDR3 loop spans 14 amino acids. Trimming pared 1 base from V and 7 bases from J, leaving 10 bases between. Germline lookup yields CDR1 KGHSH and CDR2 LQKENI. CDR3 sequence reads: CASSPQTEVGELFF. Written as DNA, the CDR3 is TGTGCCAGCTCACCACAAACAGAGGTCGGGGAGCTGTTTTTT.

The chain joins TRBV28 to TRBJ1-5, with a possible D match to TRBD1 (5 bases). Germline V gene sequence: CDR1 MDHEN, CDR2 SYDVKM. With 2 bases removed from V and 5 bases from J, the gap between germline ends came to 10 bases. This CDR3 comprises 14 residues. The CDR3 coding sequence is TGTGCCAGCAGTTTACGGGACTCATATCAGCCCCAGCATTTT. Translated, it gives CASSLRDSYQPQHF.

This clone was seen more than once but under ten times. This chain joins TRBV5-6 and TRBJ1-4; weak D call: TRBD1 (6 bases). The CDR3 extends over 15 amino acids. Germline V gene data show CDR1 as SGHDT and CDR2 as YYEEEE. The germline V and J ends were trimmed by 6 bases and 0 bases, with 12 bases remaining between them. The CDR3 loop reads CASTHRESTNEKLFF. The CDR3 bases are TGTGCCAGCACCCACAGGGAATCAACTAATGAAAAACTGTTTTTT.

This clone was seen only once. V usage is TRBV5-1 and J usage is TRBJ2-1, with 10 bases aligning to TRBD1. This CDR3 is built from 16 residues. Germline V gene sequence: CDR1 SGHRS, CDR2 YFSETQ. After removal of 0 bases from V and 4 bases from J, the junction contained 4 bases not matched to a gene. The CDR3 DNA reads as TGCGCCAGCAGCTTGGGGGGACAGGGGAAATACAATGAGCAGTTCTTC. Its translation: CASSLGGQGKYNEQFF.

This clone has more than one count but fewer than ten. The chain links TRBV5-6 to TRBJ2-2, with D possibly being TRBD2 (6 bases). Trimming left V 4 bases short and J 0 bases short, with 10 bases between. The V gene's germline CDR1 is SGHDT and CDR2 YYEEEE. This CDR3 is 15 amino acids long. In nucleotides, the CDR3 is TGTGCCAGCAGCCCGACTAGGGCGAACACCGGGGAGCTGTTTTTT. As protein: CASSPTRANTGELFF.

The DNA of the CDR3 is TGTGCCAGCAGCTTAACTGGTCGGACAGGGGGGGACTATGGCTACACCTTC. Its translation is CASSLTGRTGGDYGYTF. This chain joins TRBV7-3 and TRBJ1-2; 10 positions match TRBD1. Trimming took 0 bases from V and 3 from J; bases not matched to a gene: 7. The CDR3 covers 17 residues. Germline CDR1 is SGHTA and CDR2 is FQGTGA.

The gene calls are TRBV2 and TRBJ1-4; D not resolved. The CDR3 length is 16 residues. Germline lookup yields CDR1 SNHLY and CDR2 FYNNEI. Deletions cut 3 bases from V and 0 bases from J, with 11 bases between. CDR3 nucleotide sequence: TGTGCCAGCAGTGAGTCCGTCCCTGCAACTAATGAAAAACTGTTTTTT. Its translation is CASSESVPATNEKLFF.

This chain connects TRBV6-5 to TRBJ2-7, with TRBD1 matching over 7 bases. The CDR3 has 14 residues. Germline V gene lookup returns CDR1 MNHEY and CDR2 SVGAGI. V lost 5 bases and J lost 4; bases outside the gene matches: 8. The CDR3, as DNA: TGTGCCAGCAGTCTGACAGGGAATAGTTACGAGCAGTACTTC. Residues: CASSLTGNSYEQYF.

CDR3 DNA sequence: TGTGCCAGCAGCTTATACCCCGGGACAGGTACCCAAACTGAAGCTTTCTTT. It translates to CASSLYPGTGTQTEAFF. The chain couples TRBV5-5 to TRBJ1-1, with 8 bases aligning to TRBD1. V was clipped by 2 bases and J by 5 bases; unmatched bases: 14. The CDR3 loop spans 17 amino acids. Germline assignment: CDR1 SGHKS and CDR2 YYEKEE (reference sequence).

The chain is built from TRBV7-2 and TRBJ1-5; D is undetermined. V shed 3 bases and J shed 7 bases, with 16 bases lying between them. Germline CDR1 is SGHTA and CDR2 is FQGNSA. The CDR3 length is 15 residues. The CDR3 region is CASSFRTGDSQPQHF. The CDR3 coding sequence is TGTGCCAGCAGCTTCCGGACGGGAGATAGCCAGCCCCAGCATTTT.

The gene calls are TRBV19 and TRBJ1-1, with D tentatively TRBD1 (6 bases). Trimming took 5 bases from V and 1 from J, leaving 14 bases between them. The CDR3 is made up of 15 amino acids. The V gene's germline CDR1 is LNHDA and CDR2 SQIVND (reference sequence). CDR3 loop: CASSLHRVTNTEAFF. In DNA, the CDR3 is TGTGCCAGTAGTTTACACAGGGTTACGAACACTGAAGCTTTCTTT.

V gene TRBV11-1 combines with J gene TRBJ2-7; TRBD2 matches 7 bases. The V gene's germline CDR1 is SGHAT and CDR2 FQDESV (reference sequence). The CDR3 length is 15 residues. J was trimmed by 5 bases and V by 5 bases; bases with no gene match: 12. The CDR3: CASSPRGSGLDEQYF. CDR3 bases: TGTGCCAGCAGCCCCCGGGGTAGCGGGCTGGACGAGCAGTACTTC.

The chain uses TRBV27 and TRBJ1-1, with no clear D. V was cut by 6 bases and J by 1 base, with 6 bases left in between. Germline V lookup: CDR1 MNHEY, CDR2 SMNVEV (reference sequence). The CDR3 extends over 12 amino acids. The CDR3 loop reads CASRTANTEAFF. CDR3 in DNA: TGTGCCAGCAGAACAGCGAACACTGAAGCTTTCTTT.

The gene calls are TRBV2 and TRBJ1-5; D not certain. In germline, CDR1 is SNHLY, CDR2 FYNNEI. Trimming left V 6 bases short and J 0 bases short, with 12 bases between. This CDR3 has 15 amino acids. CDR3 loop: CASRSTDLSNQPQHF. The CDR3 DNA is TGTGCCAGCAGGAGCACGGATCTTAGCAATCAGCCCCAGCATTTT.

The J gene is TRBJ2-7, the V gene TRBV9, with D unclear. The CDR3 loop spans 14 amino acids. V lost 2 bases, J lost 3 bases, and 12 bases lay in between. The germline CDR1 and CDR2 sequences are SGDLS and YYNGEE. The CDR3 protein is CASSVRSNGYEQYF. The CDR3 DNA sequence: TGTGCCAGCAGCGTCCGCAGCAACGGCTACGAGCAGTACTTC.

This chain connects TRBV19 to TRBJ1-5; 7 bases line up with TRBD1. The CDR3 length is 15 residues. V shed 1 base and J 2 bases; nucleotides not matched to a gene: 2. Per germline, CDR1 LNHDA and CDR2 SQIVND (reference sequence). CDR3 loop: CASSIGGGGNQPQHF. The CDR3 DNA reads TGTGCCAGTAGTATAGGAGGGGGCGGCAATCAGCCCCAGCATTTT. The complete variable domain, with remaining parts taken from reference TRBV19 and TRBJ1-5, reads DGGITQSPKYLFRKEGQNVTLSCEQNLNHDAMYWYRQDPGQGLRLIYYSQIVNDFQKGDIAEGYSVSREKKESFPLTVTSAQKNPTAFYLCASSIGGGGNQPQHFGDGTRLSIL.

This clone was recorded a few times. The chain has TRBV12-5 and TRBJ2-1; no reliable D call. CDR3 length: 15 amino acids. Germline V lookup: CDR1 LGHNT, CDR2 FRNRAP. V lost 1 base and J lost 0, with 7 bases in between. The DNA of the CDR3 is TGTGCTAGTGGTTTGGGGGAAAGCTCCTACAATGAGCAGTTCTTC. Translation: CASGLGESSYNEQFF.

The chain recombines TRBV6-5 with TRBJ1-1, with 8 bases that match TRBD1. The trim removed 2 bases at V and 1 base at J, leaving 3 bases unmatched. The length of the CDR3 is 15 residues. Looked up from germline, CDR1 is MNHEY and CDR2 is SVGAGI. CDR3 region: CASSYRDRGNTEAFF. DNA for the CDR3: TGTGCCAGCAGTTACCGAGACAGGGGGAACACTGAAGCTTTCTTT.

The chain is built from TRBV11-2 and TRBJ1-1; tentatively, D is TRBD1 (5 bases). This CDR3 contains 14 residues. Germline CDR1 and CDR2: SGHAT and FQNNGV. V lost 3 bases to trimming and J lost 1 base, with 9 bases between them. CDR3 nucleotides: TGTGCCAGCAGCTTCGGGGCGGGGAACACTGAAGCTTTCTTT. It codes for CASSFGAGNTEAFF. Full variable domain (outside the CDR3, taken from reference TRBV11-2 and TRBJ1-1): EAGVAQSPRYKIIEKRQSVAFWCNPISGHATLYWYQQILGQGPKLLIQFQNNGVVDDSQLPKDRFSAERLKGVDSTLKIQPAKLEDSAVYLCASSFGAGNTEAFFGQGTRLTVV.

This clone occurred a few times. This chain uses TRBV9 with TRBJ2-7, with 9 bases aligning to TRBD1. Germline V CDR1 and CDR2: SGDLS, YYNGEE. This CDR3 contains 17 residues. J gave up 4 bases and V 0 bases, and 11 bases lay outside the gene matches. The CDR3, as DNA: TGTGCCAGCAGCGTAGACCCCCCGGGACAGGGCACGTACGAGCAGTACTTC. This codes for CASSVDPPGQGTYEQYF.

The V gene is TRBV21-1, the J gene TRBJ2-7; TRBD1, as called in the table, went unchecked against the DNA. TRBV21-1 is described as a pseudogene. The CDR3 has 11 residues. CDR3 region: CASRQSYEQYF. The CDR3 DNA is TGTGCCAGCAGGCAGTCATACGAGCAGTACTTC.

The chain joins TRBV19 to TRBJ2-6; the match to TRBD1 covers 7 bases. With 4 bases clipped from V and 2 bases from J, the junction kept 5 bases outside the gene matches. CDR1 is LNHDA, CDR2 SQIVND, per germline (reference sequence). The length of the CDR3 is 16 residues. CDR3 bases: TGTGCCAGTAGTACCGCAGGGGGTACTGGGGCCAACGTCCTGACTTTC. This gives the protein CASSTAGGTGANVLTF. Combining the CDR3 with reference TRBV19 and TRBJ2-6 gives the whole variable domain DGGITQSPKYLFRKEGQNVTLSCEQNLNHDAMYWYRQDPGQGLRLIYYSQIVNDFQKGDIAEGYSVSREKKESFPLTVTSAQKNPTAFYLCASSTAGGTGANVLTFGAGSRLTVL.

This chain uses TRBV7-2 with TRBJ1-1; D gene uncertain. V was clipped by 2 bases and J by 1 base, with 14 bases between them. The germline V gene has CDR1 SGHTA and CDR2 FQGNSA. The CDR3 contains 16 residues. The CDR3 DNA follows: TGTGCCAGCAGCTTAAGAGCGCTGAACGGGAACACTGAAGCTTTCTTT. Translated, it gives CASSLRALNGNTEAFF.

The chain uses TRBV5-6 and TRBJ1-5; 7 nucleotides agree with TRBD1. CDR1 and CDR2 from the germline V gene are SGHDT and YYEEEE. V dropped 4 bases and J dropped 6; count of bases not matched to a gene: 13. This CDR3 comprises 16 residues. CDR3 loop: CASSIGVGGAGQPQHF. The CDR3 nucleotides read TGTGCCAGCAGCATTGGGGTAGGGGGCGCAGGTCAGCCCCAGCATTTT.

The gene calls are TRBV6-4 and TRBJ2-7; no clear D gene. V shed 2 bases and J shed 5 bases, with 19 bases lying between them. CDR1 MRHNA and CDR2 SNTAGT come from the germline V gene. This CDR3 is 16 amino acids long. CDR3 sequence reads: CASSDRPPLLTHEQYF. Written as DNA, the CDR3 is TGTGCCAGCAGTGACAGGCCTCCTCTTTTGACCCACGAGCAGTACTTC.

This chain uses TRBV9 with TRBJ1-1, with 7 bases lining up with TRBD1. Germline CDR1 is SGDLS and CDR2 is YYNGEE. V gave up 0 bases and J gave up 6 bases; unmatched junction bases: 14. The CDR3 extends over 17 amino acids. CDR3 in DNA: TGTGCCAGCAGCGTAGGACAGGGTAGGGGGTATTCGGCTGAAGCTTTCTTT. Translation: CASSVGQGRGYSAEAFF.